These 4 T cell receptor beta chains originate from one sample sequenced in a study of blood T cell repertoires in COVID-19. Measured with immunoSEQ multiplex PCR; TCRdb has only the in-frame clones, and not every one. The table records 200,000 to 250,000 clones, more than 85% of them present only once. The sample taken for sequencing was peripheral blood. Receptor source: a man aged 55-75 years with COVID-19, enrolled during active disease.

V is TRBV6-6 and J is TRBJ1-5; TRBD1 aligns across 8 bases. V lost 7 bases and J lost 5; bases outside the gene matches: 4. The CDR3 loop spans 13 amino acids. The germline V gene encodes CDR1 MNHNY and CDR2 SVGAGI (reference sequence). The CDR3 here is CASTGGLYQPQHF. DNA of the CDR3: TGTGCCAGCACAGGGGGCTTATATCAGCCCCAGCATTTT.

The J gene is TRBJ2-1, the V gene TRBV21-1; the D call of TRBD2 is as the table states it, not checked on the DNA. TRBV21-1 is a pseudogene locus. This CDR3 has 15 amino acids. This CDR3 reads CASTRGGRAHNEQFF. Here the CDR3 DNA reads TGTGCCAGCACCCGAGGGGGGAGGGCCCACAATGAGCAGTTCTTC.

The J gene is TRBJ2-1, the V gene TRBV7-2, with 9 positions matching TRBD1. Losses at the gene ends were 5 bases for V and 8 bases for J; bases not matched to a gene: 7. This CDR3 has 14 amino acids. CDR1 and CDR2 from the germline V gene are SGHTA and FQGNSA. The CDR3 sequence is CASSTMDRGHEQFF. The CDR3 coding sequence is TGTGCCAGCAGCACCATGGACAGGGGCCATGAGCAGTTCTTC.

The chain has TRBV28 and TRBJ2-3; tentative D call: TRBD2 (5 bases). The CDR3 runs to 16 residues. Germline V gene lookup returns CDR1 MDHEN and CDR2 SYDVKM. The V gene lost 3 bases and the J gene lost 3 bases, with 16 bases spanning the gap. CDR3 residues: CASSLGDTPRTDTQYF. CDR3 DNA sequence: TGTGCCAGCAGTTTGGGAGACACCCCCAGGACAGATACGCAGTATTTT.